Listed below are T cell receptor beta chains from one sample, sequenced in a study of T-cell memory formation after mild COVID-19. One entry per CDR3 protein, called by TCRdb with MiXCR from the 5' RACE reads. The table lists about 560,000 distinct CDR3 sequences, 15% to 20% of them singletons. The sequenced sample was PBMCs or a T cell subset sorted from them (not recorded which). The receptor set was obtained from an adult woman who had mild COVID-19 (a few samples of this study predate the infection). Cell type and time point are not known. CDR3s include the opening cysteine and the closing phenylalanine or tryptophan. The D gene is left open where the match is weak. Clone size, where shown, is once, few, many, or a class for clones that have expanded.

clone size: many
J gene: TRBJ2-1
D gene: .
V gene: TRBV3-1
CDR3 DNA: TGTGCCAGCAGCCAAGATCTGGGACGTAATGAGCAGTTCTTC
CDR3 protein: CASSQDLGRNEQFF

clone size: few
J gene: TRBJ2-7
D gene: .
V gene: TRBV3-1
CDR3 DNA: TGTGCCAGCAGCCCGGAGGGGGGGAACTCCTACGAGCAGTACTTC
CDR3 protein: CASSPEGGNSYEQYF

clone size: .
J gene: TRBJ1-1
D gene: .
V gene: TRBV7-9
CDR3 DNA: TGTGCCAGCAACAAGAATTTGAACACTGAAGCTTTCTTT
CDR3 protein: CASNKNLNTEAFF

clone size: .
J gene: TRBJ1-1
D gene: TRBD1
V gene: TRBV29-1
CDR3 DNA: TGCAGCGTCCGCGGACAGGGATCCACTGAAGCTTTCTTT
CDR3 protein: CSVRGQGSTEAFF

clone size: once
J gene: TRBJ2-1
D gene: TRBD1
V gene: TRBV29-1
CDR3 DNA: TGCAGCGTTCTCGGACAGGGGGCTATCAGCAATGAGCAGTTCTTC
CDR3 protein: CSVLGQGAISNEQFF

clone size: .
J gene: TRBJ2-3
D gene: .
V gene: TRBV2
CDR3 DNA: TGTGCCAGCAAGCTGACTAGTCCAGATACGCAGTATTTT
CDR3 protein: CASKLTSPDTQYF

clone size: .
J gene: TRBJ2-1
D gene: TRBD2
V gene: TRBV20-1
CDR3 DNA: TGCAGTGCTAGAGCTTTAGCGGGGGGTTTAAATGAGCAGTTCTTC
CDR3 protein: CSARALAGGLNEQFF

clone size: few
J gene: TRBJ2-7
D gene: .
V gene: TRBV30
CDR3 DNA: TGTGCCTGGAGTCCGGCACAGGCCTCCTACGAGCAGTACTTC
CDR3 protein: CAWSPAQASYEQYF

clone size: few
J gene: TRBJ2-1
D gene: .
V gene: TRBV7-3
CDR3 DNA: TGTGCCAGCAGCCGGGGGCTAGCCGTGGATGAGCAGTTCTTC
CDR3 protein: CASSRGLAVDEQFF

clone size: .
J gene: TRBJ2-7
D gene: TRBD2
V gene: TRBV5-4
CDR3 DNA: TGTGCCAGCAGCTTGGCAATAAGCGGGGCTTACTACGAGCAGTACTTC
CDR3 protein: CASSLAISGAYYEQYF

clone size: few
J gene: TRBJ2-2
D gene: TRBD2
V gene: TRBV5-1
CDR3 DNA: TGCGCCAGCAGCTTGGCCAGCGGGGGGCTTAACACCGGGGAGCTGTTTTTT
CDR3 protein: CASSLASGGLNTGELFF

clone size: .
J gene: TRBJ1-5
D gene: .
V gene: TRBV29-1
CDR3 DNA: TGCAGCGTTAGAGCGGGGGGCAATCAGCCCCAGCATTTT
CDR3 protein: CSVRAGGNQPQHF

clone size: .
J gene: TRBJ2-1
D gene: TRBD2
V gene: TRBV20-1
CDR3 DNA: TGCAGTGCTAGAGATCGGTTGGGGACTAGATACAATGAGCAGTTCTTC
CDR3 protein: CSARDRLGTRYNEQFF

clone size: .
J gene: TRBJ2-3
D gene: TRBD2
V gene: TRBV20-1
CDR3 DNA: TGCAGTGCTAACGCCGGGACTAGCGGGCCAAATACGCAGTATTTT
CDR3 protein: CSANAGTSGPNTQYF

clone size: few
J gene: TRBJ2-5
D gene: .
V gene: TRBV10-3
CDR3 DNA: TGTGCCATCAGTGGACAGCAAGAGACCCAGTACTTC
CDR3 protein: CAISGQQETQYF

clone size: .
J gene: TRBJ2-1
D gene: TRBD2
V gene: TRBV20-1
CDR3 DNA: TGCAGTGCTAGGGGACTAGCGGGAGAAAGTTACAATGAGCAGTTCTTC
CDR3 protein: CSARGLAGESYNEQFF

clone size: .
J gene: TRBJ1-1
D gene: TRBD1
V gene: TRBV30
CDR3 DNA: TGTGCCTGGAGTCGGACAGGGAGCACTGAAGCTTTCTTT
CDR3 protein: CAWSRTGSTEAFF

clone size: few
J gene: TRBJ2-2
D gene: .
V gene: TRBV7-6
CDR3 DNA: TGTGCCAGCAGCACGTGGGCCCCAGAGCGGCGAGACCCGAACACCGGGGAGCTGTTTTTT
CDR3 protein: CASSTWAPERRDPNTGELFF

clone size: .
J gene: TRBJ2-6
D gene: TRBD1
V gene: TRBV5-5
CDR3 DNA: TGTGCCAGCAGCGCAACAGGGGGGACTGGGGCCAACGTCCTGACTTTC
CDR3 protein: CASSATGGTGANVLTF

clone size: few
J gene: TRBJ2-7
D gene: TRBD1
V gene: TRBV7-9
CDR3 DNA: TGTGCCAGCAGCCCGGGTGACCGGGACAGATACTACGAGCAGTACTTC
CDR3 protein: CASSPGDRDRYYEQYF